These 10 T cell receptor beta chains share one sample of origin, sequenced in a study of regulatory T cells in long-lasting Graves disease. Time point of the sample: persistent/refractory GD, antithyroid drugs over 5 years with positive TRAb. Researchers made the TCR library from RNA that was extracted from PBMCs. Arm-PCR of CDR3 regions and iRepertoire HTBI primers were used to build TCR beta libraries. In TCRdb, the multiplex PCR reads were re-called with MiXCR into one record per CDR3 protein. Among under 500,000 distinct CDR3 sequences listed, around 21% were seen once. Sequenced material: peripheral blood mononuclear cells (PBMCs), taken when the disease was refractory, from a patient treated with antithyroid drugs. These receptors all come from a female donor with Graves disease.

V gene TRBV20-1 combines with J gene TRBJ1-2; D unclear. The germline V and J ends were trimmed by 1 base and 2 bases, with 8 bases remaining between them. Per the germline V gene, CDR1 is DFQATT and CDR2 is SNEGSKA (reference sequence). This CDR3 comprises 13 residues. DNA of the CDR3: TGCAGTGCTAGAGTGCCCGGGAACTATGGCTACACCTTC. Protein product: CSARVPGNYGYTF.

J is TRBJ1-2 and V is TRBV20-1; D possibly corresponds to TRBD1 (5 bases). Looked up from germline, CDR1 is DFQATT and CDR2 is SNEGSKA (reference sequence). The CDR3 covers 16 residues. Trimming removed 5 bases at V and 4 bases at J, with 23 bases between. The DNA of the CDR3 is TGCAGTGCTCCAGACGGATTGGGGGGGATTAGCTATGGCTACACCTTC. Translated, it gives CSAPDGLGGISYGYTF.

This clonotype has more than one count but fewer than ten. CDR3 sequence: CASSDRASYEQYF. CDR3 in DNA: TGTGCCAGCAGCGACAGGGCTTCCTACGAGCAGTACTTC. This chain uses TRBV6-1 with TRBJ2-7, with 7 bases that match TRBD1. V dropped 6 bases and J dropped 1; count of bases not matched to a gene: 3. This CDR3 region has 13 residues. Germline V gene sequence: CDR1 MNHNS, CDR2 SASEGT.

Remarks on this clonotype: A much bigger clone sits one base away, suggesting this may be a read error. The V gene is TRBV11-3, the J gene TRBJ1-2; D unclear. Germline values: CDR1 SGHNT, CDR2 YENEEA. The V end lost 9 bases, the J end lost 8 bases, and 31 bases lay between the germline ends. CDR3 size: 17 residues. The CDR3 DNA follows: TGTGCCAGTCCGACCTCCCCGCCCCGATCGGACTATGTGGGCTACACCTTC. Translation: CASPTSPPRSDYVGYTF. Filled out from reference TRBV11-3 and TRBJ1-2, the complete variable domain reads EAGVVQSPRYKIIEKKQPVAFWCNPISGHNTLYWYLQNLGQGPELLIRYENEEAVDDSQLPKDRFSAERLKGVDSTLKIQPAELGDSAVYLCASPTSPPRSDYVGYTFGSGTRLTVV.

The chain is built from TRBV7-2 and TRBJ2-2; 8 positions agree with TRBD2. After removal of 4 bases from V and 8 bases from J, the junction contained 12 bases not matched to a gene. Germline V gene sequence: CDR1 SGHTA, CDR2 FQGNSA. This CDR3 has 16 residues. The CDR3 loop reads CASSSGPGTRRGELFF. The CDR3 bases are TGTGCCAGCAGCTCGGGACCCGGGACTAGGAGGGGGGAGCTGTTTTTT.

The rearrangement uses TRBV11-2 and TRBJ2-7; D is possibly TRBD1 or TRBD2 (6 bases each). Trimming cost V 1 base and J 6 bases, with 19 bases left between them. CDR3 length equals 16 residues. Germline CDR1 is SGHAT and CDR2 is FQNNGV. The CDR3 nucleotides are TGTGCCAGCAGCTTAGGATTAGGGGGGAATGGTTTCGAGCAGTACTTC. It specifies CASSLGLGGNGFEQYF. The entire variable domain, with the rest obtained from reference TRBV11-2 and TRBJ2-7, is as follows: EAGVAQSPRYKIIEKRQSVAFWCNPISGHATLYWYQQILGQGPKLLIQFQNNGVVDDSQLPKDRFSAERLKGVDSTLKIQPAKLEDSAVYLCASSLGLGGNGFEQYFGPGTRLTVT.

In regard to this clonotype: A far larger clone is a single base away, which makes a read error likely. This likely comes from a read error, as the CDR3 has no conserved phenylalanine or tryptophan at its end. J is TRBJ2-7 and V is TRBV12-3 or TRBV12-4; a possible D gene is TRBD1 (6 bases). The CDR3 loop spans 13 amino acids. V dropped 6 bases and J dropped 7 bases, with 16 bases sitting between them. The CDR3 region has the DNA TGTGCCAGCAGCACCTCCACAGGGCGTGAGCAGTACTCC. Amino acid sequence: CASSTSTGREQYS.

This clonotype was detected a few times. This chain uses TRBV29-1 with TRBJ2-4; no clear D. This CDR3 region has 12 residues. Germline CDR1 is SQVTM and CDR2 is ANQGSEA. Trimming removed 3 bases from V and 11 bases from J, with 14 bases in between. The CDR3 DNA reads TGCAGCGTTGATTTGGCGGCAGGACTTCAGTACTTC. Translation: CSVDLAAGLQYF.

This clonotype appeared many times. V is TRBV7-3 and J is TRBJ1-1; perhaps TRBD1 as D (6 bases). This CDR3 is built from 14 residues. V was shortened by 4 bases and J by 3 bases, with 12 bases between the two germline ends. Germline V gene lookup returns CDR1 SGHTA and CDR2 FQGTGA. The CDR3 protein is CASSSRGGDTEAFF. Here the CDR3 DNA reads TGTGCCAGCAGCTCCAGGGGAGGGGACACTGAAGCTTTCTTT. The full variable domain, rest sourced from reference TRBV7-3 and TRBJ1-1, is GAGVSQTPSNKVTEKGKYVELRCDPISGHTALYWYRQSLGQGPEFLIYFQGTGAADDSGLPNDRFFAVRPEGSVSTLKIQRTERGDSAVYLCASSSRGGDTEAFFGQGTRLTVV.

This clonotype was detected ten times or more. J is TRBJ2-7 and V is TRBV11-2, with 8 bases lining up with TRBD1. Germline V gene sequence: CDR1 SGHAT, CDR2 FQNNGV. After removal of 5 bases from V and 3 bases from J, the junction contained 9 bases not matched to a gene. The CDR3 totals 15 residues. The CDR3 is CASSHVLTGDYEQYF. CDR3 coding DNA: TGTGCCAGCAGCCACGTCCTGACAGGGGACTACGAGCAGTACTTC.